This entry lists 16 T cell receptor beta chains sequenced from one sample in a study of blood T cells in healthy people across ages. PCR was performed a second time for about 6 to 11 cycles using a sample-barcoded 5' primer and a J-beta primer mix. MiXCR, applied by TCRdb to the 5' RACE reads, yields one record per CDR3 protein. Among over a million distinct CDR3 sequences listed, roughly 40% were seen once. Input material: blood. Receptor source: a woman aged 18-29 years in good health.

The chain is built from TRBV5-1 and TRBJ2-7; perhaps TRBD1 as D (6 bases). Trimming took 3 bases from V and 7 from J, leaving 17 bases between them. The CDR3 has 14 residues. The germline gives CDR1 SGHRS, CDR2 YFSETQ. The CDR3 protein is CASSSISGENEQYF. DNA for the CDR3: TGCGCCAGCAGCTCCATTTCAGGGGAAAATGAGCAGTACTTC. Together with reference TRBV5-1 and TRBJ2-7, the CDR3 gives the full variable domain: KAGVTQTPRYLIKTRGQQVTLSCSPISGHRSVSWYQQTPGQGLQFLFEYFSETQRNKGNFPGRFSGRQFSNSRSEMNVSTLELGDSALYLCASSSISGENEQYFGPGTRLTVT.

This clonotype was detected only a few times. The V and J genes are TRBV10-3 and TRBJ2-1, with D possibly being TRBD1 (5 bases). The CDR3 spans 13 residues. V lost 7 bases, J lost 4 bases, and 11 bases lay in between. CDR1 is ENHRY, CDR2 SYGVKD, per germline. The CDR3 DNA reads TGTGCCATCACCCCTACAGGATACAATGAGCAGTTCTTC. The encoded protein is CAITPTGYNEQFF.

The genes are TRBV7-2 and TRBJ2-3, with D possibly being TRBD2 (6 bases). Per the germline V gene, CDR1 is SGHTA and CDR2 is FQGNSA. CDR3 length: 19 amino acids. V was pared by 5 bases and J by 2 bases, with 26 bases between. The CDR3 here is CASSPRAVVGGGTTDTQYF. For the CDR3, the DNA is TGTGCCAGCAGCCCCCGGGCGGTCGTGGGCGGCGGGACCACAGATACGCAGTATTTT.

This clonotype has more than one count but fewer than ten. V and J are TRBV20-1 and TRBJ1-4, with D uncertain. The CDR3 length is 14 residues. Per germline, CDR1 DFQATT and CDR2 SNEGSKA (reference sequence). Between the trimmed V and J ends, which lost 1 base and 0 bases, there was a span of 6 bases. CDR3 residues: CSARGSATNEKLFF. DNA of the CDR3: TGCAGTGCTAGAGGCTCAGCAACTAATGAAAAACTGTTTTTT.

The chain employs TRBV2 and TRBJ2-7, with 9 bases lining up with TRBD2. CDR1 SNHLY and CDR2 FYNNEI come from the germline V gene. Trimming cost V 4 bases and J 12 bases; bases outside gene matches: 10. This CDR3 contains 13 residues. The CDR3 DNA follows: TGTGCCAGCAGTGTTGAAAATGTAGCGGGAGTGTACTTC. As protein: CASSVENVAGVYF.

The chain joins TRBV12-3 or TRBV12-4 to TRBJ1-1; D is ambiguous. The CDR3 sequence is 14 residues long. V was clipped by 5 bases and J by 4 bases, with 14 bases between them. The CDR3 DNA reads as TGTGCCAGCAGTCCGACCCCTGGGAGCACTGAAGCTTTCTTT. Its protein product is CASSPTPGSTEAFF.

The V gene is TRBV6-6, the J gene TRBJ1-6; D is ambiguous. Looked up from germline, CDR1 is MNHNY and CDR2 is SVGAGI (reference sequence). Trimming removed 0 bases from V and 0 bases from J, with 9 bases in between. This CDR3 has 17 residues. In DNA, the CDR3 is TGTGCCAGCAGTTACTCAGGCGGTAGCTCCTATAATTCACCCCTCCACTTT. It translates to CASSYSGGSSYNSPLHF.

This clonotype was counted a few times. The gene calls are TRBV7-2 and TRBJ2-1; 7 bases agree with TRBD2. The germline CDR1 and CDR2 sequences are SGHTA and FQGNSA. Trimming took 5 bases from V and 2 from J; bases not matched to a gene: 6. The CDR3 runs to 15 residues. The CDR3 bases are TGTGCCAGCAGCCTGGGACTACCCGCCTACAATGAGCAGTTCTTC. Protein: CASSLGLPAYNEQFF. Full variable domain (outside the CDR3, taken from reference TRBV7-2 and TRBJ2-1): GAGVSQSPSNKVTEKGKDVELRCDPISGHTALYWYRQSLGQGLEFLIYFQGNSAPDKSGLPSDRFSAERTGGSVSTLTIQRTQQEDSAVYLCASSLGLPAYNEQFFGPGTRLTVL.

The rearrangement uses TRBV12-3 or TRBV12-4 and TRBJ2-4; D is perhaps TRBD2 (5 bases). Trimming left V 4 bases short and J 15 bases short, with 16 bases between. The CDR3 is 12 amino acids. CDR3 in amino acids: CASSSLGSELYF. CDR3 nucleotides: TGTGCCAGCAGTTCACTAGGGAGCGAGCTGTACTTC.

Worth noting for this clonotype: The junction departs from germline at one end; a sequencing error may be responsible. The V and J genes are TRBV5-1 and TRBJ2-3; D is unresolved. The CDR3 contains 15 residues. Looked up from germline, CDR1 is SGHRS and CDR2 is YFSETQ. CDR3 nucleotides: TGTGCCAGCAGCCCGGGCGGTACTAGCACAGATACGCAGTATTTT. This sequence encodes CASSPGGTSTDTQYF.

This chain uses TRBV29-1 with TRBJ2-1; D unclear. Near its end, the DNA agrees better with TRBJ2-7, so the J call may be wrong. The CDR3 has 15 amino acids. Germline V lookup: CDR1 SQVTM, CDR2 ANQGSEA. CDR3 region: CSVEDPQTLYNEQYF. CDR3 DNA sequence: TGCAGCGTTGAAGATCCCCAGACGCTATACAATGAGCAGTACTTC.

The chain joins TRBV2 to TRBJ1-1, with 8 bases identical to TRBD1. There are 13 residues in the CDR3. Germline V CDR1 and CDR2: SNHLY, FYNNEI. The V segment lost 8 bases and the J segment 4 bases; nucleotides outside the gene matches: 6. This CDR3 is CASQITGGTEAFF. The CDR3 bases are TGTGCCAGCCAAATAACAGGGGGCACTGAAGCTTTCTTT.

The chain uses TRBV14 and TRBJ2-7; D gene ambiguous. The length of the CDR3 is 13 residues. Trimming shortened V by 0 bases and J by 5 bases, and 8 bases separated the two germline ends. In germline, CDR1 is SGHDN, CDR2 FVKESK. For the CDR3, the DNA is TGTGCCAGCAGCCAAGAATGGTCCCACGAGCAGTACTTC. This translates into CASSQEWSHEQYF.

The V gene is TRBV18, the J gene TRBJ2-1; 12 nucleotides agree with TRBD1. Near its end, the DNA agrees better with TRBJ2-7, so the J call may be wrong. The CDR3 is 18 amino acids. The germline V gene has CDR1 KGHSH and CDR2 LQKENI. CDR3: CASSPGGQGAGTYNEQYF. The CDR3, as DNA: TGTGCCAGCTCACCAGGGGGACAGGGGGCAGGAACCTACAATGAGCAGTACTTC.

In its sample, this clonotype was seen a few times. The chain uses TRBV7-9 and TRBJ2-1; 9 nucleotides line up with TRBD2. CDR1 SEHNR and CDR2 FQNEAQ come from the germline V gene (reference sequence). The V segment lost 5 bases and the J segment 6 bases; nucleotides outside the gene matches: 5. CDR3 length: 14 residues. The DNA of the CDR3 is TGTGCCAGCAGCGCATCACTAGCGGGCAATGAGCAGTTCTTC. Amino acids: CASSASLAGNEQFF.

This clonotype was counted a few times. The chain is built from TRBV20-1 and TRBJ2-1; no reliable D call. The germline gives CDR1 DFQATT, CDR2 SNEGSKA (reference sequence). Trimming pared 6 bases from V and 0 bases from J, leaving 12 bases between. CDR3 length: 14 residues. The CDR3 bases are TGCAGTGCAAAGACAACGGTCTCCTACAATGAGCAGTTCTTC. This sequence encodes CSAKTTVSYNEQFF.